These T cell receptor beta chains were read from a single sample in a study of T cell responses to AZD1222 COVID-19 vaccine. Clones were sequenced by immunoSEQ multiplex PCR, and TCRdb holds only the in-frame ones, with some missing. This sample has some 87,000 clones, with under 95% found just once. The specimen comprised peripheral blood, sampled on day 0 of MenACWY control vaccination. The receptors originated from an adult in good health. The CDR3 runs from the conserved cysteine through the conserved F or W. Fields, in order: D gene, V gene, clone size, J gene, CDR3 protein. A D gene is named only where the DNA matches it firmly. Clone size is given for some rows only: seen once, a few or many times, or a class if the clone is expanded.

>NA|TRBV4-3|NA|TRBJ2-5
CASSQALKFQETQYF
>TRBD1|TRBV6-5|NA|TRBJ1-6
CASSWGQGTNSPLHF
>NA|TRBV6-5|NA|TRBJ1-2
CASSDSAGANYGYTF
>NA|TRBV13|NA|TRBJ1-1
CASSQRDPWSEAFF
>TRBD1|TRBV2|NA|TRBJ1-2
CASRPRGQSYGYTF
>NA|TRBV11-1|NA|TRBJ2-5
CASSLDRGQETQYF
>TRBD2|TRBV6-2/TRBV6-3|NA|TRBJ2-7
CATTPSGSSYEQYF
>TRBD1|TRBV24-1|NA|TRBJ2-3
CATAGTGALSTDTQYF
>NA|TRBV11-3|NA|TRBJ2-7
CASSRTGTLEQYF
>NA|TRBV2|once|TRBJ2-2
CASSVRRDGELFF
>TRBD1|TRBV7-2|NA|TRBJ2-2
CASRWTGNTGELFF
>NA|TRBV28|NA|TRBJ2-2
CASSPLTGFFMTGELFF
>TRBD2|TRBV28|NA|TRBJ2-7
CASRTPGLASYEQYF
>NA|TRBV15|NA|TRBJ1-1
CATSRGQNTEAFF
>TRBD1|TRBV28|NA|TRBJ1-2
CASRPTGASYGYTF
>NA|TRBV12-3/TRBV12-4|NA|TRBJ1-2
CASSPAGDGYTF
>NA|TRBV6-5|NA|TRBJ2-7
CASSSGKYEQYF